A selection of T cell receptor beta chains follows, all from one sample in a study of blood T cells in healthy people across ages. MiXCR was run by TCRdb on the 5' RACE reads, yielding one entry per CDR3 protein. The sample lists over 1,500,000 distinct CDR3 sequences; 49% were seen once. The sequenced sample consisted of blood. The receptors were gathered from a woman in her 40s in good health. The CDR3 runs from the conserved cysteine through the conserved F or W. Only part of the rows carry a size: once, few, many, or a class if the clone is expanded.

v_gene	abundance	j_gene	CDR3aa
TRBV11-2	NA	TRBJ2-7	CASKTTGVSEQYF
TRBV7-8	NA	TRBJ1-2	CASSLIAGTEGGYTF
TRBV28	NA	TRBJ1-1	CASREQGGGTEAFF
TRBV7-2	NA	TRBJ2-1	CASSLTAGAHNEQFF
TRBV2	once	NA	CASSVPETQYF
TRBV20-1	NA	TRBJ2-3	CSVSTSADTQYF
TRBV4-2	NA	TRBJ2-1	CASSRRRTSGYNEQFF
TRBV5-6	NA	TRBJ2-3	CASSGGQFSSTDTQYF
TRBV14	NA	TRBJ1-2	CASSPGWPNGVYGYTF
TRBV7-2	few	TRBJ2-1	CASSFRRGSEQFF
TRBV25-1	few	TRBJ2-7	CASSGGISYEQYF
TRBV6-6	NA	TRBJ2-7	CASSYGGWPYEQYF
TRBV9	NA	TRBJ2-6	CASSASWGTGANVLTF
TRBV7-8	few	TRBJ2-7	CASSLDFPSSYEQYF
TRBV7-9	few	TRBJ1-1	CASTSGAGAFF
TRBV7-9	NA	TRBJ1-1	CASIHSGTNTEAFF
TRBV20-1	NA	TRBJ2-7	CSARSGGGLSYEQYF
TRBV6-5	few	TRBJ1-5	CASSPDRGTNQPQHF
TRBV7-2	NA	TRBJ2-2	CASSHIGQLGGLFF
TRBV6-1	NA	TRBJ1-4	CASSEWGEKLFF
TRBV3-1	few	TRBJ2-7	CASSQDRFEQDLYEQYF
TRBV6-5	NA	TRBJ2-4	CASSYMGAGTKNIQYF
TRBV5-1	few	TRBJ2-7	CASSLEESSYEQYF
TRBV15	NA	TRBJ2-5	CATSSSGTSGGHYYGQYF
TRBV9	once	TRBJ2-3	CASSVGRAGTDTQYF
TRBV5-6	NA	TRBJ2-7	CASSQLQGAYEQYF